Listed below are T cell receptor beta chains from one sample, sequenced in a study of blood T cells in healthy people across ages. TCRdb re-analysed the 5' RACE reads in MiXCR, keeping a single row per CDR3 protein. The sample records 1.5 million to 2 million distinct CDR3 sequences, just under 50% being singletons. Sequencing input: blood. These receptors were obtained from a woman aged 40 to 50 in good health. Both conserved end residues are part of each CDR3. A D gene is named only where the DNA matches it firmly. Size is stated for part of the rows, as once, few or many counts, or as a class when the clone is expanded.

>NA|TRBV3-1|few|TRBJ2-5
CASSQVGPGVRTQYF
TGTGCCAGCAGCCAAGTTGGGCCGGGGGTAAGGACCCAGTACTTC
>NA|TRBV11-2|few|TRBJ2-5
CASSLTTGHQETQYF
TGTGCCAGCAGCCTCACGACAGGACACCAAGAGACCCAGTACTTC
>NA|TRBV27|once|TRBJ2-4
CASSPPGWDIQYF
TGTGCCAGCAGCCCCCCCGGTTGGGACATTCAGTACTTC
>NA|TRBV6-2/TRBV6-3|NA|TRBJ1-4
CASTQGGEKLFF
TGTGCCAGCACCCAAGGTGGGGAAAAACTGTTTTTT
>NA|TRBV18|few|TRBJ2-3
CASSLRDGSTDTQYF
TGTGCCAGCTCACTCCGGGACGGGAGCACAGATACGCAGTATTTT
>NA|TRBV4-3|NA|TRBJ2-1
CASSQEAGQYNEQFF
TGCGCCAGCAGCCAAGAAGCCGGACAGTACAATGAGCAGTTCTTC
>NA|TRBV7-9|NA|TRBJ2-1
CASSRTDVGEQFF
TGTGCCAGCAGCCGCACCGACGTGGGTGAGCAGTTCTTC
>NA|TRBV15|few|TRBJ2-1
CATSTTLVSSYNEQFF
TGTGCCACCAGCACCACACTCGTCAGCTCCTACAATGAGCAGTTCTTC
>NA|TRBV7-2|NA|TRBJ2-1
CASSSRQGGGDEQFF
TGTGCCAGCAGCTCAAGACAGGGAGGGGGCGATGAGCAGTTCTTC
>NA|TRBV28|NA|TRBJ2-3
CASGRLTDTQYF
TGTGCCAGCGGCAGGCTCACAGATACGCAGTATTTT
>TRBD2|TRBV19|NA|TRBJ2-1
CASSIDRGEYNEQFF
TGTGCCAGTAGTATAGATCGGGGGGAGTACAATGAGCAGTTCTTC
>NA|TRBV4-3|NA|TRBJ2-1
CASSQDSARGGSYNEQFF
TGCGCCAGCAGCCAAGATTCGGCGCGGGGTGGTTCCTACAATGAGCAGTTCTTC
>TRBD2|TRBV12-3/TRBV12-4|NA|TRBJ2-3
CASSGRAGADTQYF
TGTGCCAGCAGTGGAAGAGCGGGGGCAGATACGCAGTATTTT
>TRBD1|TRBV7-9|many|TRBJ2-1
CASSRTGAYNEQFF
TGTGCCAGCAGTAGGACAGGGGCCTACAATGAGCAGTTCTTC
>TRBD1|TRBV27|NA|TRBJ2-1
CASSSLTGVNEQFF
TGTGCCAGCAGTTCCCTGACAGGGGTCAATGAGCAGTTCTTC
>NA|TRBV4-3|NA|TRBJ2-3
CASSPRGIQATDTQYF
TGCGCCAGCAGCCCAAGGGGAATCCAGGCCACAGATACGCAGTATTTT
>NA|TRBV4-3|few|TRBJ2-1
CASSQDRLGYEQFF
TGCGCCAGCAGCCAAGATAGGTTGGGGTATGAGCAGTTCTTC
>NA|TRBV4-1|NA|TRBJ1-4
CASSSQGGLGTNEKLFF
TGCGCCAGCAGCTCACAGGGAGGCCTGGGAACTAATGAAAAACTGTTTTTT
>TRBD1|TRBV29-1|few|TRBJ1-5
CSVQGDGNQPQHF
TGCAGCGTACAGGGGGACGGCAATCAGCCCCAGCATTTT
>TRBD2|TRBV20-1|few|TRBJ2-5
CSARSPLAGGPMVETQYF
TGCAGTGCTAGGAGCCCACTAGCGGGGGGGCCTATGGTAGAGACCCAGTACTTC
>NA|TRBV27|NA|TRBJ2-7
CASSKRGGVQQHEQYF
TGTGCCAGCAGCAAACGCGGGGGCGTACAACAGCACGAGCAGTACTTC
>NA|TRBV15|few|TRBJ2-5
CATSPSLLVTQYF
TGTGCCACCAGCCCTTCACTGCTGGTGACCCAGTACTTC
>NA|TRBV29-1|NA|TRBJ1-2
CSVEARGHYGYTF
TGCAGCGTTGAAGCACGGGGGCACTATGGCTACACCTTC
>NA|TRBV5-1|NA|TRBJ2-1
CASSSTGGRPYNEQFF
TGCGCCAGCAGCTCTACAGGCGGTAGACCATACAATGAGCAGTTCTTC
>NA|TRBV5-1|NA|TRBJ2-3
CASSSLMWATDTQYF
TGCGCCAGCAGCTCCCTCATGTGGGCCACAGATACGCAGTATTTT
>NA|TRBV5-1|NA|TRBJ2-3
CASSLGPETDTQYF
TGCGCCAGCAGCTTGGGGCCCGAGACAGATACGCAGTATTTT
>NA|TRBV6-5|NA|TRBJ2-1
CASRPKRRSYNEQFF
TGTGCCAGCCGCCCTAAGAGGCGTTCCTACAATGAGCAGTTCTTC
>TRBD2|TRBV29-1|NA|TRBJ2-7
CSVGLAGQNPDEQYF
TGCAGCGTAGGACTAGCGGGGCAGAATCCTGATGAGCAGTACTTC
>NA|TRBV7-2|NA|TRBJ1-6
CASSLQQYSPLHF
TGTGCCAGCAGCTTACAACAATATTCACCCCTCCACTTT